The present TCR beta chain was sequenced within a study of shared clonotypes between healthy human individuals. Germline V lookup: CDR1 LNHDA, CDR2 SQIVND (reference sequence). The CDR3 has 13 residues. Trimming took 0 bases from V and 3 from J, leaving 4 bases between them. Authors' analysis steps: Because ImmunoSEQ provided only junction sequences with no quality scores, the filtering differed. Repertoires were generated with immunoSEQ multiplex PCR, while TCRdb's copy carries only in-frame clones and drops some. The V and J calls and clone size are taken from that table; D and trimming were inferred from the DNA. The data show some 2 million clones, with just under 95% seen just once and more than 0.9% held by the top ten. CD45RO-negative, CCR7-positively selected cells formed the naive CD8 fraction, excluding terminally differentiated effector memory CD45RA+ cells. Turning to this clone: Other DNA sequences in this sample translate to the same CDR3.

The sequencing input was naive CD8+ T cells sorted from blood. The chain is built from TRBV19 and TRBJ2-3; D unresolved. The origin of this receptor is a man younger than 35 in good health. CDR3 DNA sequence: TGTGCCAGTAGTATAGATCTGACAGATACGCAGTATTTT. Amino acid sequence: CASSIDLTDTQYF. The complete variable domain, with remaining parts taken from reference TRBV19 and TRBJ2-3, reads DGGITQSPKYLFRKEGQNVTLSCEQNLNHDAMYWYRQDPGQGLRLIYYSQIVNDFQKGDIAEGYSVSREKKESFPLTVTSAQKNPTAFYLCASSIDLTDTQYFGPGTRLTVL.